This TCR beta chain was retrieved from a study of shared clonotypes between healthy human individuals. Profiling relied on immunoSEQ multiplex PCR, and the TCRdb table lists in-frame clones only, not all of them. Of 850,000 to 1,200,000 clones in the sample, around 76% are singletons; the top ten hold less than 1.5%. Trimming at V came to 6 bases and at J to 6 bases, leaving 7 bases not matched to a gene. The germline V gene encodes CDR1 MDHEN and CDR2 SYDVKM. There are 15 residues in the CDR3. The sample comprised memory CD4+ T cells sorted from blood. Subset given: CD45RA-negative fraction. V gene TRBV28 combines with J gene TRBJ2-2; 10 nucleotides agree with TRBD2. This sequence was found in a man aged 18 to 29 in good health. CDR3 sequence (DNA): TGTGCCAGCAGGGATAGCGGGAGGCCGGCCGGGGAGCTGTTTTTT. This translates into CASRDSGRPAGELFF.